The present T cell receptor beta chain was sequenced within a study of T-cell reconstitution after alpha-beta-depleted transplantation in children. General study findings and limits: Reportedly, roughly two months post-transplant, alpha-beta T cells arose from several hundred expanded graft clones. Newly produced T cells mostly accounted for T-cell counts and diversity one year post-transplant.

The TCRbeta library was prepared with unique molecular identifiers. TCRdb called the PCR reads again in MiXCR, with one record for every CDR3 protein. The table records around 960,000 distinct CDR3 sequences, about 26% of them present only once. Comment on this clonotype: Its target is not known.

This CDR3 contains 17 residues. Trimming cost V 1 base and J 0 bases; bases outside gene matches: 8. Germline CDR1 SGHRS, CDR2 YFSETQ. The sequencing used PBMCs, mostly from graft donor cells, collected 360 days after TCRalphabeta/CD19-depleted stem cell transplant. This clonotype originated in a boy under three years old who had a stem cell transplant for SCID, so the T cells may come from the graft donor. This chain joins TRBV5-1 and TRBJ1-1; 8 bases are a match to TRBD1. CDR3 region: CASSLSGQGGLNTEAFF. As DNA, the CDR3 is TGCGCCAGCAGCTTGTCCGGACAGGGTGGATTGAACACTGAAGCTTTCTTT.